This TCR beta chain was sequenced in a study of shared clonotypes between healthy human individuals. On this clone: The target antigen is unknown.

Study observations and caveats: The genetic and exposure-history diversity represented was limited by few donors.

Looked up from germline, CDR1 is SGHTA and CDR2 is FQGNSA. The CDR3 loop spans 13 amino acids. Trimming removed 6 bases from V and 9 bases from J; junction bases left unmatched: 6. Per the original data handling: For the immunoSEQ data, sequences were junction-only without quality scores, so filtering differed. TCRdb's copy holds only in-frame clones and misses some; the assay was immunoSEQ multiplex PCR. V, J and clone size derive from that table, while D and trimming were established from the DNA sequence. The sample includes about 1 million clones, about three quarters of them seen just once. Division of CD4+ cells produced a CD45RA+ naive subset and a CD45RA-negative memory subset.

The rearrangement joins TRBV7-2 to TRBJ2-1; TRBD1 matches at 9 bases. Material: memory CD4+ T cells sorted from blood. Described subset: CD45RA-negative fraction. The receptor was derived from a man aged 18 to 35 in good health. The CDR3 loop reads CASRVQGALEQFF. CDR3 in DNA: TGTGCCAGCAGGGTACAGGGGGCGCTTGAGCAGTTCTTC.